The 28 T cell receptor beta chains below all came from one sample that was sequenced in a study of T cells in localized non-small cell lung cancer. The table came from immunoSEQ multiplex PCR; TCRdb's copy has only in-frame clones and leaves some out. The sample has fewer than 25,000 clones, about 90% seen once; the top ten hold about 4%. The sequencing here drew on peripheral blood, taken before any cancer treatment. Every receptor here comes from a male donor at least 60 years old with stage I squamous cell lung carcinoma.

The chain couples TRBV7-2 to TRBJ2-5; 7 nucleotides agree with TRBD2. Germline lookup yields CDR1 SGHTA and CDR2 FQGNSA. CDR3 size: 17 residues. V dropped 1 base and J dropped 1; count of bases not matched to a gene: 9. This CDR3 is CASSLVPSGILQETQYF. The CDR3, as DNA: TGTGCCAGCAGCTTAGTTCCTAGCGGAATACTCCAAGAGACCCAGTACTTC.

The rearrangement joins TRBV11-2 to TRBJ2-5, with 7 nucleotides matching TRBD2. Germline V lookup: CDR1 SGHAT, CDR2 FQNNGV. The CDR3 is 16 amino acids. After removal of 2 bases from V and 2 bases from J, the junction contained 8 bases not matched to a gene. The CDR3 loop reads CASSLRPAGNQETQYF. The CDR3 region has the DNA TGTGCCAGCAGCTTACGCCCAGCGGGAAATCAAGAGACCCAGTACTTC.

The chain links TRBV9 to TRBJ1-1; D gene ambiguous. Germline V gives CDR1 SGDLS, CDR2 YYNGEE. The CDR3 runs 13 residues. Trimming took off 4 bases at V and 5 bases at J, with 12 bases between the two ends. CDR3 bases: TGTGCCAGCAGCCCTTCGTTGAGGACTGAAGCTTTCTTT. Protein: CASSPSLRTEAFF.

The J gene is TRBJ2-5, the V gene TRBV4-3; 9 nucleotides agree with TRBD1. V dropped 3 bases and J dropped 5; count of bases not matched to a gene: 16. Germline values: CDR1 LGHNA, CDR2 YSLEER. CDR3 length: 18 amino acids. The CDR3: CASSHVPGQGEEGETQYF. The CDR3 region has the DNA TGCGCCAGCAGCCACGTCCCGGGACAGGGAGAAGAGGGGGAGACCCAGTACTTC.

The rearrangement joins TRBV18 to TRBJ2-5, with D hard to call. The CDR3 contains 12 residues. Germline loops: CDR1 KGHSH, CDR2 LQKENI. Between the trimmed V and J ends, which lost 3 bases and 5 bases, there was a span of 7 bases. CDR3 DNA sequence: TGTGCCAGCTCACCCGCCGGGGAGACCCAGTACTTC. It specifies CASSPAGETQYF.

The rearrangement links TRBV10-3 to TRBJ2-2; TRBD2 aligns across 8 bases. The V gene's germline CDR1 is ENHRY and CDR2 SYGVKD. With V trimmed by 3 bases and J by 0 bases, 9 bases remained unmatched. The CDR3 sequence is 18 residues long. The CDR3 spells CAISDPGGGGTNTGELFF. The CDR3 bases are TGTGCCATCAGTGACCCCGGGGGGGGAGGAACGAACACCGGGGAGCTGTTTTTT.

V gene TRBV4-3 combines with J gene TRBJ1-2; the D is unclear. There are 15 residues in the CDR3. V was trimmed by 1 base and J by 3 bases, leaving 12 bases between them. The V gene's germline CDR1 is LGHNA and CDR2 YSLEER. The CDR3 is CASSQGGNQDYGYTF. CDR3 nucleotides: TGCGCCAGCAGCCAAGGCGGGAATCAGGACTATGGCTACACCTTC.

The V call is TRBV10-1, the J call TRBJ2-7, with TRBD1 as a possible D gene (6 bases). With 6 bases removed from V and 0 bases from J, the gap between germline ends came to 9 bases. The CDR3 runs to 13 residues. The germline V gene encodes CDR1 WNHNN and CDR2 SYGVQD (reference sequence). The CDR3 region has the DNA TGCGCCAGCAGCCCGACAGGCTCCTACGAGCAGTACTTC. Translated, it gives CASSPTGSYEQYF.

This sequence joins TRBV5-4 and TRBJ1-2; D gene uncertain. The V end was cut by 9 bases, the J end by 2 bases, with 11 bases between. Germline values: CDR1 SGHNT, CDR2 YYREEE (reference sequence). The CDR3 contains 12 residues. CDR3 nucleotides: TGTGCCACCTCGAGAGGGAACTATGGCTACACCTTC. Encoded protein: CATSRGNYGYTF.

This chain links TRBV29-1 with TRBJ2-3; TRBD2 matches 10 bases. The CDR3 has 17 amino acids. CDR1 and CDR2 (germline): SQVTM, ANQGSEA. After removal of 6 bases from V and 2 bases from J, the junction contained 14 bases not matched to a gene. CDR3 coding DNA: TGCAGCGTGACCGGGCCCTTCGGACTAGCGGACACAGATACGCAGTATTTT. The encoded protein is CSVTGPFGLADTDTQYF.

V usage is TRBV6-5 and J usage is TRBJ2-1, with a weak D call TRBD2 (6 bases). Germline V lookup: CDR1 MNHEY, CDR2 SVGAGI. V lost 2 bases to trimming and J lost 7 bases, with 12 bases between them. CDR3 length: 14 residues. The CDR3 bases are TGTGCCAGCAGTTACCGGGGGTGGAGGAATGAGCAGTTCTTC. Translation: CASSYRGWRNEQFF.

The J gene is TRBJ1-2, the V gene TRBV7-2; TRBD1 is a possible D gene (5 bases). Germline CDR1 SGHTA, CDR2 FQGNSA. The CDR3 is 13 residues long. V lost 2 bases, J lost 7 bases, and 11 bases lay in between. The CDR3: CASSLTGSRGYTF. Written as DNA, the CDR3 is TGTGCCAGCAGCTTAACAGGTTCCCGTGGCTACACCTTC.

The DNA of the CDR3 is TGTGCCAGCTCACCGAGCGACTTAGGGGGTCAGCCCCAGCATTTT. As protein: CASSPSDLGGQPQHF. The chain links TRBV18 to TRBJ1-5, with a possible D match to TRBD1 (6 bases). Germline V gene sequence: CDR1 KGHSH, CDR2 LQKENI. The CDR3 runs 15 residues. V lost 3 bases to trimming and J lost 6 bases, with 15 bases between them.

This clone was recorded only once. This chain uses TRBV2 with TRBJ2-5; 7 bases fit TRBD2. The V and J ends lost 3 bases and 3 bases, in that order; junction bases with no gene match: 7. Germline loops: CDR1 SNHLY, CDR2 FYNNEI. The CDR3 loop spans 15 amino acids. CDR3: CASSESTTSEETQYF. CDR3 DNA: TGTGCCAGCAGTGAGTCCACTACTAGCGAAGAGACCCAGTACTTC.

The chain couples TRBV7-9 to TRBJ2-5, with 9 bases that match TRBD1. The closer fit of TRBJ2-7 to the DNA end suggests the J call may be wrong. Germline-derived CDR1 and CDR2 are SEHNR and FQNEAQ (reference sequence). The CDR3 has 16 amino acids. Here the CDR3 reads CASSLSPGQGSYEQYF. The CDR3 nucleotides are TGTGCCAGCAGCTTATCCCCGGGACAGGGCTCCTACGAGCAGTACTTC.

The chain has TRBV29-1 and TRBJ2-7; 9 bases map to TRBD2. Germline CDR1 and CDR2: SQVTM and ANQGSEA. CDR3 size: 12 residues. Trimming took 4 bases from V and 2 from J; bases not matched to a gene: 0. CDR3: CSVGGGAYEQYF. The CDR3 bases are TGCAGCGTTGGCGGGGGGGCCTACGAGCAGTACTTC.

The chain uses TRBV7-2 and TRBJ2-5; D gene uncertain. In germline, CDR1 is SGHTA, CDR2 FQGNSA. The CDR3 has 14 amino acids. Trimming took 4 bases from V and 3 from J, leaving 12 bases between them. The CDR3 region is CASSSQTGKETQYF. Written as DNA, the CDR3 is TGTGCCAGCAGCTCTCAGACGGGTAAAGAGACCCAGTACTTC.

The V and J genes are TRBV19 and TRBJ1-5, with TRBD1 identical over 12 bases. This CDR3 contains 17 residues. CDR1 and CDR2 from the germline V gene are LNHDA and SQIVND (reference sequence). The junction had 9 bases not matched to a gene; V was cut back by 3 bases and J by 6 bases. The CDR3 loop is CASSMFAGTGGLQPQHF. CDR3 sequence (DNA): TGTGCCAGTAGTATGTTTGCCGGGACAGGGGGCCTTCAGCCCCAGCATTTT.

The chain combines TRBV6-5 with TRBJ1-3, with D hard to call. V was shortened by 6 bases and J by 7 bases, with 16 bases between the two germline ends. Germline V gene lookup returns CDR1 MNHEY and CDR2 SVGAGI. The CDR3 runs 14 residues. CDR3 loop: CASSQNTGGNTIYF. The CDR3 DNA follows: TGTGCCAGCAGCCAAAACACCGGCGGGAACACCATATATTTT.

The V call is TRBV5-6, the J call TRBJ2-3; TRBD2 matches at 9 bases. The length of the CDR3 is 18 residues. V trimming: 2 bases; J trimming: 6 bases; junction bases outside the gene matches: 16. The germline gives CDR1 SGHDT, CDR2 YYEEEE. The CDR3 DNA is TGTGCCAGCAGCTTAACAGCGGGAGGCCCCGGGAGGGGCGATACGCAGTATTTT. Its protein is CASSLTAGGPGRGDTQYF.

The chain employs TRBV5-4 and TRBJ2-7, with D perhaps matching TRBD1 or TRBD2 (5 bases each). Germline CDR1 reads SGHNT; CDR2 reads YYREEE (reference sequence). The CDR3 length is 15 residues. V was cut by 4 bases and J by 4 bases, with 18 bases left in between. The CDR3 nucleotides read TGTGCCAGCAGCCCCGGGACCCCGACACTATACGAGCAGTACTTC. Protein: CASSPGTPTLYEQYF.

The chain carries TRBV4-2 and TRBJ2-4, with D hard to call. Trimming pared 5 bases from V and 0 bases from J, leaving 11 bases between. The germline CDR1 and CDR2 sequences are LGHNA and YNFKEQ. This CDR3 has 15 residues. CDR3 sequence: CASSLWTLAKNIQYF. CDR3 sequence (DNA): TGTGCCAGCAGCTTGTGGACCTTAGCCAAAAACATTCAGTACTTC.

The chain is built from TRBV7-2 and TRBJ2-3; D might be TRBD1 or TRBD2, each matching 5 bases. The V and J ends lost 4 bases and 0 bases respectively, with 14 bases between them. The CDR3 covers 16 residues. Germline-derived CDR1 and CDR2 are SGHTA and FQGNSA. Written as DNA, the CDR3 is TGTGCCAGCAGCTCCGGGACCGGGTTTAGCACAGATACGCAGTATTTT. It encodes CASSSGTGFSTDTQYF.

CDR3 nucleotide sequence: TGTGCCAGCAGCCCCAACCCTCCAGGGAACACAGATACGCAGTATTTT. Translation gives CASSPNPPGNTDTQYF. The V and J genes are TRBV7-6 and TRBJ2-3; D perhaps matches TRBD1 (5 bases). Trimming took 5 bases from V and 2 from J, leaving 17 bases between them. The CDR3 spans 16 residues. The germline V gene encodes CDR1 SGHVS and CDR2 FNYEAQ.

The chain recombines TRBV7-8 with TRBJ2-7; 7 bases are a match to TRBD1. Per germline, CDR1 SGHVS and CDR2 FQNEAQ. The junction had 12 bases not matched to a gene; V was cut back by 4 bases and J by 0 bases. The CDR3 contains 17 residues. CDR3 in DNA: TGTGCCAGCAGCTCAAGAGCCGGGACAGACAGCTCCTACGAGCAGTACTTC. Encoded protein: CASSSRAGTDSSYEQYF.

The chain links TRBV7-9 to TRBJ2-1, with 8 bases aligning to TRBD1. Germline CDR1 SEHNR, CDR2 FQNEAQ (reference sequence). The length of the CDR3 is 15 residues. V dropped 6 bases and J dropped 1; count of bases not matched to a gene: 5. In DNA form, the CDR3 reads TGTGCCAGCAGGCGACAGGGGACGTCCTACAATGAGCAGTTCTTC. As protein: CASRRQGTSYNEQFF.

The CDR3 protein is CASSWGGRSYEQYF. As DNA, the CDR3 is TGTGCCAGCAGCTGGGGGGGTCGCTCCTACGAGCAGTACTTC. The rearrangement joins TRBV11-2 to TRBJ2-7; 7 positions match TRBD2. V was clipped by 4 bases and J by 0 bases; unmatched bases: 3. Germline assignment: CDR1 SGHAT and CDR2 FQNNGV. The CDR3 contains 14 residues.

The V and J genes are TRBV6-5 and TRBJ2-7, with 9 bases fitting TRBD1. The J segment lost 5 bases and the V segment lost 2 bases, leaving 7 bases of the junction unmatched. CDR3 size: 15 residues. The germline V gene encodes CDR1 MNHEY and CDR2 SVGAGI. CDR3 amino acids: CASSYGGQGYNEQYF. CDR3 coding DNA: TGTGCCAGCAGTTACGGGGGACAGGGTTACAACGAGCAGTACTTC.